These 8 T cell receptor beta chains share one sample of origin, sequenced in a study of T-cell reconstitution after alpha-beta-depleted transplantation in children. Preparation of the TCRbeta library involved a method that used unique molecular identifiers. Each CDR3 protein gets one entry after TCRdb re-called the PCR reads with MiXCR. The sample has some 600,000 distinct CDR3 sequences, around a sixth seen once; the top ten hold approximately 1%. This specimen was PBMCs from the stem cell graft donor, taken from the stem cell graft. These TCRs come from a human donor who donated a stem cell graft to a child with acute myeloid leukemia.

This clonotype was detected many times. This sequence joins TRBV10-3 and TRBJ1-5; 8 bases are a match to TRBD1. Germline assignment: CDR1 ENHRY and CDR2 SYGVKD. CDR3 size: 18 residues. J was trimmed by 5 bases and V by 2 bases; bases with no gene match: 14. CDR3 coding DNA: TGTGCCATCAGTGAGGACAGGGGCCGGGGGAGGGGAGATCAGCCCCAGCATTTT. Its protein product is CAISEDRGRGRGDQPQHF.

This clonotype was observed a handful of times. CDR3: CSARDAQGHYEQYF. The CDR3 DNA follows: TGCAGTGCTAGAGATGCTCAGGGACACTACGAGCAGTACTTC. The V and J genes are TRBV20-1 and TRBJ2-7; D is perhaps TRBD1 (6 bases). The V end was cut by 0 bases, the J end by 3 bases, with 12 bases between. CDR1 and CDR2 (germline): DFQATT, SNEGSKA (reference sequence). The CDR3 has 14 residues.

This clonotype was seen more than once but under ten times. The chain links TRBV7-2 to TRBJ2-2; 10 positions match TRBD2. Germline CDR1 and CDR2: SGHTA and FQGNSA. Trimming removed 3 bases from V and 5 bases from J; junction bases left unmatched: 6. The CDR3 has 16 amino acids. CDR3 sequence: CASSFAGTSVTGELFF. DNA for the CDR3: TGTGCCAGCAGCTTCGCCGGGACTAGCGTTACCGGGGAGCTGTTTTTT.

CDR3 region: CASSLAQVGNSPLHF. In DNA form, the CDR3 reads TGCGCCAGCAGCTTGGCGCAGGTAGGGAATTCACCCCTCCACTTT. The chain is built from TRBV5-1 and TRBJ1-6; D ambiguous. Germline-derived CDR1 and CDR2 are SGHRS and YFSETQ. With 0 bases removed from V and 7 bases from J, the gap between germline ends came to 11 bases. This CDR3 is 15 amino acids long.

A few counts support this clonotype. CDR3 nucleotides: TGTGCCAGCAGCGGGGGGACAGGGAATTCACCCCTCCACTTT. Translated: CASSGGTGNSPLHF. V gene TRBV5-6 combines with J gene TRBJ1-6; 9 nucleotides line up with TRBD1. The germline gives CDR1 SGHDT, CDR2 YYEEEE. This CDR3 contains 14 residues. V lost 4 bases, J lost 7 bases, and 3 bases stayed unmatched.

The DNA of the CDR3 is TGTGCCAGCAGTTCCACCATAAGCGGGACCCACACAGATACGCAGTATTTT. It codes for CASSSTISGTHTDTQYF. This rearrangement joins TRBV12-3 or TRBV12-4 to TRBJ2-3; 7 bases line up with TRBD2. The CDR3 is made up of 17 amino acids. V lost 4 bases and J lost 2; bases outside the gene matches: 12.

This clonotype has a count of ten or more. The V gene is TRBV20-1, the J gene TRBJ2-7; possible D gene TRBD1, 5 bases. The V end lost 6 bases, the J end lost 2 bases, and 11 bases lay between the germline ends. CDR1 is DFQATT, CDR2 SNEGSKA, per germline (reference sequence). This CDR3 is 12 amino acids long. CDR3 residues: CSARPGTYEQYF. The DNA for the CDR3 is TGCAGTGCAAGACCAGGGACCTACGAGCAGTACTTC.

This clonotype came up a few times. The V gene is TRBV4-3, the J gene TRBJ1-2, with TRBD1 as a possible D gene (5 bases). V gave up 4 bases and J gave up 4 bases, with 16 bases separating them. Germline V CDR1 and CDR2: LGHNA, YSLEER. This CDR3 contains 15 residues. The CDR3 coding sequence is TGCGCCAGCAGCCCGCTTGCAGGGATCAGCTATGGCTACACCTTC. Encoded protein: CASSPLAGISYGYTF.